Listed below are T cell receptor beta chains from one sample, sequenced in a study of shared clonotypes between healthy human individuals. Only in-frame clones appear in the TCRdb table, and some are missing; sequencing was by immunoSEQ multiplex PCR. Of millions of clones in the sample, around 93% were seen once. Sequencing was done on a sample of naive CD8+ T cells from PBMCs. The receptors stem from a man younger than 30 in good health. Some clones in this sample may be carry-over from other donors' samples. The CDR3 runs from the conserved cysteine through the conserved F or W. The D gene is left open where the match is weak. Size values are once, few and many counts, or a class for expanded clones, and some rows have none.

D gene,V gene,CDR3 length,clone size,J gene,CDR3 protein,CDR3 DNA
TRBD2,TRBV4-1,16,NA,TRBJ2-7,CASSQEDGTSLYEQYF,TGCGCCAGCAGCCAAGAGGACGGGACTAGCCTCTACGAGCAGTACTTC
NA,TRBV7-2,15,NA,TRBJ2-5,CASSLRESFRETQYF,TGTGCCAGCAGCCTACGGGAGAGTTTCCGAGAGACCCAGTACTTC
NA,TRBV2,17,NA,TRBJ2-3,CASSGGRDSESTDTQYF,TGTGCCAGCAGCGGAGGTCGAGACTCCGAAAGCACAGATACGCAGTATTTT
NA,TRBV28,15,NA,TRBJ2-5,CASSLWSGPQETQYF,TGTGCCAGCAGTTTGTGGTCAGGCCCTCAAGAGACCCAGTACTTC
TRBD1,TRBV27,14,NA,TRBJ1-1,CASSWTGASTEAFF,TGTGCCAGCAGTTGGACAGGGGCGTCCACTGAAGCTTTCTTT
TRBD1,TRBV19,13,few,TRBJ2-1,CASSRDRFNEQFF,TGTGCCAGTAGTCGGGACAGGTTCAATGAGCAGTTCTTC
NA,TRBV5-1,16,NA,TRBJ2-2,CASSLVRIGNTGELFF,TGCGCCAGCAGCTTGGTCCGGATCGGGAACACCGGGGAGCTGTTTTTT
NA,TRBV15,15,NA,TRBJ2-7,CATSRDRDRSYEQYF,TGTGCCACCAGCAGAGATCGCGACAGATCCTACGAGCAGTACTTC
NA,TRBV4-1,16,once,TRBJ2-4,CASSHPFMGEKNIQYF,TGCGCCAGCAGCCACCCCTTTATGGGGGAGAAAAACATTCAGTACTTC
NA,TRBV4-1,15,NA,TRBJ2-5,CASSQTQRNQETQYF,TGCGCCAGCAGCCAAACCCAGCGGAACCAAGAGACCCAGTACTTC
TRBD1,TRBV7-3,13,NA,TRBJ1-2,CASSFGQGDGYTF,TGTGCCAGCAGCTTCGGACAGGGAGATGGCTACACCTTC
NA,TRBV28,15,once,TRBJ1-5,CASSRGRSSNQPQHF,TGTGCCAGCAGCCGAGGACGGAGTAGCAATCAGCCCCAGCATTTT
TRBD2,TRBV6-6,12,NA,TRBJ2-1,CASSRTSGEQFF,TGTGCCAGCAGTCGGACTAGCGGGGAGCAGTTCTTC
NA,TRBV10-1,14,NA,TRBJ1-2,CASSEYGVNYGYTF,TGCGCCAGCAGTGAGTACGGAGTCAACTATGGCTACACCTTC
NA,TRBV14,12,NA,TRBJ2-7,CASSQGGREQYF,TGTGCCAGCAGCCAAGGGGGCAGGGAGCAGTACTTC
TRBD1,TRBV29-1,15,NA,TRBJ2-5,CSVRFSGTVSQTQYF,TGCAGCGTTCGATTCTCCGGGACAGTCAGTCAGACCCAGTACTTC
TRBD1,TRBV25-1,15,NA,TRBJ2-7,CASSERQGRVAEQYF,TGTGCCAGCAGTGAAAGACAGGGGCGGGTTGCCGAGCAGTACTTC
NA,TRBV27,14,NA,TRBJ1-3,CASSLRGSGNTIYF,TGTGCCAGCAGTTTACGGGGCTCTGGAAACACCATATATTTT
TRBD1,TRBV11-1,16,NA,TRBJ2-7,CASSLRGTGGSDEQYF,TGTGCCAGCAGCTTACGGGGGACAGGGGGCAGTGACGAGCAGTACTTC
NA,TRBV7-8,12,NA,TRBJ2-1,CASSPGDNEQFF,TGTGCCAGCAGCCCGGGGGACAATGAGCAGTTCTTC
NA,TRBV10-2,13,NA,TRBJ2-1,CASSVYKNNEQFF,TGCGCCAGCAGTGTATACAAAAACAATGAGCAGTTCTTC
NA,TRBV29-1,13,NA,TRBJ2-1,CSVEYSSYNEQFF,TGCAGCGTTGAATATAGCTCCTACAATGAGCAGTTCTTC
NA,TRBV2,14,NA,TRBJ2-7,CASSDSRGLDEQYF,TGTGCCAGCAGTGACTCCAGGGGACTGGACGAGCAGTACTTC
NA,TRBV6-1,13,NA,TRBJ1-2,CASSEPGNYGYTF,TGTGCCAGCAGTGAACCGGGAAACTATGGCTACACCTTC
TRBD2,TRBV5-4,15,NA,TRBJ2-5,CASSPGLAVQETQYF,TGTGCCAGCAGCCCGGGACTAGCGGTTCAAGAGACCCAGTACTTC
NA,TRBV27,13,NA,TRBJ2-2,CASSLAGLGELFF,TGTGCCAGCAGTTTAGCAGGGCTAGGGGAGCTGTTTTTT
TRBD2,TRBV29-1,17,NA,TRBJ2-5,CSVEEGTSGRNQETQYF,TGCAGCGTGGAAGAAGGGACTAGCGGGAGGAACCAAGAGACCCAGTACTTC
NA,TRBV7-8,13,NA,TRBJ2-1,CASSLYRAGEQFF,TGTGCCAGCAGCTTATACAGGGCAGGTGAGCAGTTCTTC
NA,TRBV27,12,NA,TRBJ2-2,CASSLLAGELFF,TGTGCCAGCAGTTTATTGGCCGGGGAGCTGTTTTTT
TRBD1,TRBV28,14,NA,TRBJ1-2,CASSLGQAYYGYTF,TGTGCCAGCAGTTTAGGACAGGCTTACTATGGCTACACCTTC
NA,TRBV27,18,NA,TRBJ2-7,CASSLNTPGIAFSYEQYF,TGTGCCAGCAGTCTCAATACACCGGGTATAGCTTTCTCCTACGAGCAGTACTTC
NA,TRBV7-9,15,NA,TRBJ2-1,CASSLVRAGYNEQFF,TGTGCCAGCAGCTTAGTCCGGGCCGGTTACAATGAGCAGTTCTTC
TRBD1,TRBV27,15,NA,TRBJ2-7,CASSLLAGGNYEQYF,TGTGCCAGCAGTTTATTGGCAGGGGGCAACTACGAGCAGTACTTC
NA,TRBV18,15,NA,TRBJ2-7,CASSPRDSPSYEQYF,TGTGCCAGCTCACCCCGGGACTCTCCCTCCTACGAGCAGTACTTC
NA,TRBV29-1,15,NA,TRBJ1-4,CSVEDTVKGGGVTRF,TGCAGCGTTGAAGATACAGTAAAGGGAGGGGGTGTTACCCGTTTT
NA,TRBV4-1,15,once,TRBJ1-2,CASSQEESEYYGYTF,TGCGCCAGCAGCCAAGAGGAGTCCGAGTACTATGGCTACACCTTC
TRBD2,TRBV7-9,16,NA,TRBJ2-1,CASSSRTSLHYNEQFF,TGTGCCAGCAGCTCGAGGACTAGCCTTCACTACAATGAGCAGTTCTTC
NA,TRBV7-3,12,NA,TRBJ2-2,CASSSGTGELFF,TGTGCCAGCAGCTCCGGCACCGGGGAGCTGTTTTTT
NA,TRBV29-1,13,NA,TRBJ2-1,CSVVFRDYNEQFF,TGCAGCGTTGTATTTCGGGATTACAATGAGCAGTTCTTC
NA,TRBV11-2,13,NA,TRBJ2-7,CASTVGGTREQYF,TGTGCCAGCACCGTTGGGGGGACAAGGGAGCAGTACTTC
NA,TRBV29-1,13,NA,TRBJ2-2,CSVNGEWTGELFF,TGCAGCGTTAACGGGGAATGGACCGGGGAGCTGTTTTTT
NA,TRBV6-1,14,NA,TRBJ2-2,CASSGYRYTGELFF,TGTGCCAGCAGTGGCTACAGGTACACCGGGGAGCTGTTTTTT
TRBD1,TRBV19,13,NA,TRBJ1-2,CASSKGTVYGYTF,TGTGCCAGTAGCAAAGGGACAGTCTATGGCTACACCTTC
NA,TRBV5-6,12,NA,TRBJ2-7,CASSGGPYEQYF,TGTGCCAGCAGCGGGGGGCCCTACGAGCAGTACTTC
TRBD1,TRBV6-6,13,NA,TRBJ1-5,CASTKTGDQPQHF,TGTGCCAGCACCAAGACAGGGGATCAGCCCCAGCATTTT